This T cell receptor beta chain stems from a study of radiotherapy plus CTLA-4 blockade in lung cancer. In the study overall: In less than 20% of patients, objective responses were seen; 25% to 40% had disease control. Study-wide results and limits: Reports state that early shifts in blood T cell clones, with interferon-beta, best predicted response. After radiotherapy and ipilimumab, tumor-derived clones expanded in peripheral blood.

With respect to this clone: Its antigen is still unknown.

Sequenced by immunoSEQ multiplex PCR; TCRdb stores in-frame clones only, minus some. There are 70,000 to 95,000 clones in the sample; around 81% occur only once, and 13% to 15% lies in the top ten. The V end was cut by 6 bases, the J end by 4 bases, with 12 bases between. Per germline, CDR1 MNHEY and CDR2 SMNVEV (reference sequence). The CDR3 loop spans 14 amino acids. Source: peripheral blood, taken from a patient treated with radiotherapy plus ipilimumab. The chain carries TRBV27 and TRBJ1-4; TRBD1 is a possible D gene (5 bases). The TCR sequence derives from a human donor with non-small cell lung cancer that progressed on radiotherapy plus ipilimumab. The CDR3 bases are TGTGCCAGCAGAGGAGGGGCGAGTAATGAAAAACTGTTTTTT. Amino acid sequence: CASRGGASNEKLFF.